The 14 T cell receptor beta chains in this list originate from one sample, sequenced in a study of a mutant IDH1 vaccine in newly diagnosed glioma (dated by TCRdb to the early 2020s). These receptors lack a known antigen. This specimen's time point label, per the study, means: week 11, during vaccination. A 20-mer mutant IDH1 peptide at 300 micrograms in Montanide made up each vaccine dose, which was injected subcutaneously together with topical imiquimod. Libraries were made using the immunoSEQ multiplex PCR assay. Here the immuneACCESS table is served through TCRdb, limited to in-frame sequences with V and J called. Missing clones are a known gap in these copies; in checked studies unresolved V genes cover under half, and the rest lacks a known reason. Recorded for this sample are some 130,000 clones; just under 80% of them occurred a single time. 4.5% to 7% of the sample rests with the top ten.

The material was PBMCs, obtained from a glioma patient whose treatment included an IDH1 peptide vaccine. The origin of the receptors is a middle-aged man with glioma.

This rearrangement joins TRBV18 to TRBJ2-6; D not certain. The CDR3 sequence is 14 residues long. Trimming left V 2 bases short and J 0 bases short, with 2 bases between. The V gene's germline CDR1 is KGHSH and CDR2 LQKENI. The CDR3 reads CASSPSSGANVLTF. In DNA form, the CDR3 reads TGTGCCAGCTCACCAAGCTCTGGGGCCAACGTCCTGACTTTC.

The genes are TRBV19 and TRBJ1-4, with D unresolved. Trimming took off 3 bases at V and 8 bases at J, with 7 bases between the two ends. This CDR3 contains 12 residues. CDR1 is LNHDA and CDR2 is SQIVND in the germline V gene (reference sequence). The CDR3 region is CASSIPGEKLFF. The CDR3 DNA reads as TGTGCCAGTAGTATCCCCGGGGAAAAACTGTTTTTT.

This chain links TRBV5-6 with TRBJ1-3; 9 nucleotides line up with TRBD1. J gave up 3 bases and V 4 bases, and 5 bases lay outside the gene matches. CDR1 is SGHDT, CDR2 YYEEEE, per germline. CDR3 size: 15 residues. The CDR3: CASSVQGAYGNTIYF. CDR3 sequence (DNA): TGTGCCAGCAGCGTACAGGGGGCCTATGGAAACACCATATATTTT.

This clone was seen a few times. CDR3 sequence: CASTRGGHQPQHF. The CDR3 DNA is TGTGCCAGCACCAGGGGGGGCCATCAGCCCCAGCATTTT. This chain joins TRBV2 and TRBJ1-5, with 7 bases matching TRBD1. The CDR3 covers 13 residues. V trimming: 7 bases; J trimming: 5 bases; junction bases outside the gene matches: 5. Looked up from germline, CDR1 is SNHLY and CDR2 is FYNNEI.

This clone was picked up one time. This rearrangement joins TRBV6-5 to TRBJ2-7, with a weak D call TRBD2 (7 bases). Germline V gene data show CDR1 as MNHEY and CDR2 as SVGAGI. The CDR3 spans 13 residues. V was clipped by 10 bases and J by 3 bases, with 16 bases between them. In DNA form, the CDR3 reads TGTGCCACCCGGGGGGCTCCTATCTACGAGCAGTACTTC. Protein product: CATRGAPIYEQYF.

This sequence joins TRBV27 and TRBJ2-7, with 9 bases that match TRBD1. This CDR3 has 16 amino acids. Per the germline V gene, CDR1 is MNHEY and CDR2 is SMNVEV (reference sequence). V lost 1 base to trimming and J lost 3 bases; unmatched junction nucleotides: 7. CDR3 DNA sequence: TGTGCCAGCAGTTTATGGTCCGACAGGGGGATCTACGAGCAGTACTTC. Translating gives CASSLWSDRGIYEQYF.

V usage is TRBV7-6 and J usage is TRBJ2-3, with 8 nucleotides matching TRBD2. The V gene's germline CDR1 is SGHVS and CDR2 FNYEAQ. The CDR3 spans 18 residues. Trimming cost V 4 bases and J 2 bases; bases outside gene matches: 14. This CDR3 is CASSWTRGGLSNTDTQYF. The CDR3 DNA is TGTGCCAGCAGCTGGACTCGGGGGGGCCTATCCAACACAGATACGCAGTATTTT.

This clone appeared a few times. The chain uses TRBV9 and TRBJ2-2; D not certain. The CDR3 contains 12 residues. Trimming cost V 2 bases and J 5 bases, with 4 bases left between them. CDR1 and CDR2 from the germline V gene are SGDLS and YYNGEE. CDR3 loop: CASSVTTGELFF. DNA for the CDR3: TGTGCCAGCAGCGTCACAACCGGGGAGCTGTTTTTT. The variable domain in full, with the rest retrieved from reference TRBV9 and TRBJ2-2, is DSGVTQTPKHLITATGQRVTLRCSPRSGDLSVYWYQQSLDQGLQFLIQYYNGEERAKGNILERFSAQQFPDLHSELNLSSLELGDSALYFCASSVTTGELFFGEGSRLTVL.

This CDR3 is CASSRVGTASNEKLFF. In DNA form, the CDR3 reads TGCGCCAGCAGCCGAGTCGGGACAGCCTCTAATGAAAAACTGTTTTTT. The chain recombines TRBV4-3 with TRBJ1-4; 7 positions agree with TRBD1. CDR1 and CDR2 (germline): LGHNA, YSLEER. The trim removed 4 bases at V and 3 bases at J, leaving 8 bases unmatched. The CDR3 consists of 16 residues.

This rearrangement joins TRBV7-9 to TRBJ2-7; TRBD2 agrees at 9 bases. After removal of 5 bases from V and 0 bases from J, the junction contained 11 bases not matched to a gene. This CDR3 comprises 17 residues. The germline V gene has CDR1 SEHNR and CDR2 FQNEAQ (reference sequence). Here the CDR3 reads CASSTSGTSLSSYEQYF. CDR3 coding DNA: TGTGCCAGCAGCACCTCCGGGACTAGCCTTAGCTCCTACGAGCAGTACTTC.

The V and J genes are TRBV30 and TRBJ2-3; 11 bases fit TRBD1. Germline CDR1 and CDR2: GTSNPN and SVGIG (reference sequence). CDR3 size: 15 residues. The trim removed 2 bases at V and 4 bases at J, leaving 5 bases unmatched. As DNA, the CDR3 is TGTGCCTGGAGTCCGGGACAGGGGGGCGCAGATACGCAGTATTTT. Amino acid sequence: CAWSPGQGGADTQYF.

This chain uses TRBV6-1 with TRBJ2-1; 7 bases are shared with TRBD1. Germline V gene sequence: CDR1 MNHNS, CDR2 SASEGT. V lost 6 bases and J lost 5; bases outside the gene matches: 7. The CDR3 spans 14 residues. Here the CDR3 DNA reads TGTGCCAGCAGGGGGACAGCCCTAAACAATGAGCAGTTCTTC. It codes for CASRGTALNNEQFF.

The genes are TRBV19 and TRBJ1-5, with D perhaps matching TRBD1 (6 bases). Germline V gene sequence: CDR1 LNHDA, CDR2 SQIVND (reference sequence). Trimming shortened V by 4 bases and J by 7 bases, and 11 bases separated the two germline ends. The CDR3 consists of 13 residues. The chain's CDR3 is CASSNQGRQPQHF. The CDR3 DNA reads TGTGCCAGTAGTAACCAGGGGCGGCAGCCCCAGCATTTT.

The chain recombines TRBV5-4 with TRBJ2-3; 10 bases map to TRBD2. Germline V gene lookup returns CDR1 SGHNT and CDR2 YYREEE (reference sequence). V was clipped by 4 bases and J by 5 bases; unmatched bases: 7. The CDR3 extends over 15 amino acids. The CDR3, as DNA: TGTGCCAGCAGCCTACGTAGCGGGGGGTTAGATACGCAGTATTTT. Residues: CASSLRSGGLDTQYF. The whole variable domain, filled in from reference TRBV5-4 and TRBJ2-3, reads ETGVTQSPTHLIKTRGQQVTLRCSSQSGHNTVSWYQQALGQGPQFIFQYYREEENGRGNFPPRFSGLQFPNYSSELNVNALELDDSALYLCASSLRSGGLDTQYFGPGTRLTVL.